Below, one T cell receptor beta chain is given with its context. The antigen is unknown. For TCR beta libraries, about 2 micrograms of genomic DNA were obtained from cryopreserved PBMCs. Depths of 1 in 200,000 to 1 in 1 million T cells were the sequencing target. Using immunoSEQ multiplex PCR, the repertoire was profiled, and TCRdb retains in-frame clones only, with some absent. The table lists 150,000 to 200,000 clones, about 88% of them singletons. These data come from a study of cytotoxic CD8 clonotypes in ibrutinib-treated CLL. Study as a whole: Once patients had received a median approximately twelve months of treatment, range 6 to 36, response samples were obtained. Overall study findings and caveats: Clonality went higher at ibrutinib response and then dropped back toward baseline at progression.

The ends were cut back, 0 bases at V and 5 bases at J, with 11 bases in the middle. Germline lookup yields CDR1 SGHRS and CDR2 YFSETQ. This CDR3 has 15 residues. The specimen was PBMCs, collected at disease progression, from a patient treated with ibrutinib. The clonotype comes from a human donor with chronic lymphocytic leukemia. The J gene is TRBJ2-2, the V gene TRBV5-1, with D perhaps matching TRBD1 (6 bases). This CDR3 reads CASSLEGQYTGELFF. DNA for the CDR3: TGCGCCAGCAGCTTGGAAGGACAGTATACCGGGGAGCTGTTTTTT.